This T cell receptor (beta chain) appears in the sequencing data of a study of early T cells in non-severe SARS-CoV-2 infection. General study findings and limits: Matching results from VDJdb favored anti-spike CD8 responses, leaving private and CD4 specificities undetected.

With regard to this clonotype: What it recognizes is unknown.

Unique molecular identifiers (one per individual cDNA molecule) were attached. One entry per CDR3 protein results from TCRdb running MiXCR on the 5' RACE reads. The sample lists tens of thousands of distinct CDR3 sequences, around a sixth occurring once. CDR1 is SSHAT, CDR2 FNYEAQ, per germline (reference sequence). This CDR3 spans 13 amino acids. V was pared by 2 bases and J by 3 bases, with 4 bases between. This chain uses TRBV7-7 with TRBJ2-2; the D is unclear. The sequence was obtained from an adult who was a healthcare worker with PCR-confirmed SARS-CoV-2 infection or an uninfected control (not recorded which). Sequencing was performed on whole blood, taken at baseline. The CDR3 loop is CASSLYHTGELFF. The DNA for the CDR3 is TGTGCCAGCAGCTTATATCACACCGGGGAGCTGTTTTTT.